The clone carrying this TCR beta chain was detected a few times. These data are taken from a study of identical twins. The CDR3 is 15 residues long. TCRdb passed the 5' RACE reads through MiXCR, listing each CDR3 protein once. The sample has 450,000 or so distinct CDR3 sequences, 12% to 15% seen once. The same sample was also studied in work on yellow fever vaccine responses in identical twins.

The source is a woman under 30 in good health. The rearrangement uses TRBV21-1 and TRBJ2-7; no check of the table's D call, TRBD1, against the DNA was made. TRBV21-1 has pseudogene status. Material for sequencing was CD4+ T cells sorted from blood. In DNA form, the CDR3 reads TGTGCCAGCAGCAAACCCGGGGACAGGGGGTACGAGCAGTACTTC. Translating it yields CASSKPGDRGYEQYF.